This is a list of T cell receptor beta chains from one sample in a study of shared clonotypes between healthy human individuals. Using immunoSEQ multiplex PCR, the repertoire was profiled, and TCRdb retains in-frame clones only, with some absent. The sample comprises 600,000 to 800,000 clones, over 60% of which are singletons, and 1.8% rests with the top ten. The sequenced material came from memory CD4+ T cells sorted from blood. The receptors were sampled from a woman aged 25 to 39 in good health. CDR3s include the opening cysteine and the closing phenylalanine or tryptophan. Each record gives: V gene, J gene, clone size, D gene, CDR3 DNA, CDR3 protein. The D gene is left open where the match is weak. Clone size is shown for a subset of rows, as once, few, many or a class of expanded clone.

V: TRBV15
J: TRBJ2-3
size: .
D: .
DNA: TGTGCCACCAGCGGGAGGAGATCGCTCACAGATACGCAGTATTTT
CDR3: CATSGRRSLTDTQYF

V: TRBV28
J: TRBJ2-1
size: .
D: .
DNA: TGTGCCAGCAGTTTAGGTGACAGGCTTAATGAGCAGTTCTTC
CDR3: CASSLGDRLNEQFF

V: TRBV10-3
J: TRBJ1-4
size: .
D: TRBD1
DNA: TGTGCCATCAGCGCTACGGGACAGGAAGTTGAAAAACTGTTTTTT
CDR3: CAISATGQEVEKLFF

V: TRBV28
J: TRBJ2-7
size: .
D: TRBD2
DNA: TGTGCCAGCAGTGCCGGGACTAGCGGTGAAAAAGGAAACGAGCAGTACTTC
CDR3: CASSAGTSGEKGNEQYF

V: TRBV7-9
J: TRBJ1-1
size: .
D: TRBD1
DNA: TGTGCCAGCAGCCCGGTCTTAATGGACAGGGGAGGGAACACTGAAGCTTTCTTT
CDR3: CASSPVLMDRGGNTEAFF

V: TRBV6-5
J: TRBJ2-7
size: many
D: .
DNA: TGTGCCAGCAGTTACAAGGGCTGGAACGAGCAGTACTTC
CDR3: CASSYKGWNEQYF

V: TRBV11-2
J: TRBJ2-7
size: once
D: .
DNA: TGTGCCAGCAGCTACTACAGGAATGAGGGCGAGCAGTACTTC
CDR3: CASSYYRNEGEQYF

V: TRBV28
J: TRBJ1-4
size: few
D: .
DNA: TGTGCCAGCAGTTTATTGTTGGGTGAAAAACTGTTTTTT
CDR3: CASSLLLGEKLFF

V: TRBV6-1
J: TRBJ2-7
size: .
D: .
DNA: TGTGCCAGCGAAGCCGGGACACTCTACGAGCAGTACTTC
CDR3: CASEAGTLYEQYF

V: TRBV4-1
J: TRBJ2-7
size: .
D: .
DNA: TGCGCCAGCAGCCAGCTGGCCAGGGTAGGCTACGAGCAGTACTTC
CDR3: CASSQLARVGYEQYF

V: TRBV2
J: TRBJ2-1
size: .
D: .
DNA: TGTGCCAGCAGGTCGTCACGGTCCGGTTCCTACAATGAGCAGTTCTTC
CDR3: CASRSSRSGSYNEQFF

V: TRBV27
J: TRBJ2-3
size: .
D: .
DNA: TGTGCCAGCAGTGCGCCCTACTCGGGTCTAGATACGCAGTATTTT
CDR3: CASSAPYSGLDTQYF

V: TRBV7-8
J: TRBJ2-6
size: .
D: .
DNA: TGTGCCAGCAGCTTAGCAGGAGGGCCTGGGGCCAACGTCCTGACTTTC
CDR3: CASSLAGGPGANVLTF

V: TRBV7-2
J: TRBJ2-1
size: .
D: .
DNA: TGTGCCAGCAGCTTAGGTGCGGGATTCCCTGAGCAGTTCTTC
CDR3: CASSLGAGFPEQFF

V: TRBV15
J: TRBJ2-7
size: .
D: TRBD2
DNA: TGTGCCACCAGCACCAATCCCCAAGCGGGAGTTGACGAGCAGTACTTC
CDR3: CATSTNPQAGVDEQYF

V: TRBV7-3
J: TRBJ2-1
size: .
D: TRBD2
DNA: TGTGCCAGCAGCTCCGGACTAGCGGGAGTTGAGCAGTTCTTC
CDR3: CASSSGLAGVEQFF

V: TRBV10-3
J: TRBJ2-7
size: .
D: .
DNA: TGTGCCATCAGTCCATCGGACTCTCGGCGGGAGCAGTACTTC
CDR3: CAISPSDSRREQYF

V: TRBV30
J: TRBJ1-4
size: few
D: .
DNA: TGTGCCTGGCGATCATCGGGGTTTGGAAAACTGTTTTTT
CDR3: CAWRSSGFGKLFF

V: TRBV4-1
J: TRBJ1-4
size: .
D: .
DNA: TGCGCCAGCAGCCAAGAATATGAAAAACTGTTTTTT
CDR3: CASSQEYEKLFF

V: TRBV2
J: TRBJ1-2
size: .
D: TRBD1
DNA: TGTGCCAGCAAACTGACAGGGGCTAACTATGGCTACACCTTC
CDR3: CASKLTGANYGYTF

V: TRBV4-1
J: TRBJ2-7
size: .
D: .
DNA: TGCGCCAGCAGCCAAGATCGAAGGGGGCGCCCGCAAGGGGAGGTCTACGAGCAGTACTTC
CDR3: CASSQDRRGRPQGEVYEQYF